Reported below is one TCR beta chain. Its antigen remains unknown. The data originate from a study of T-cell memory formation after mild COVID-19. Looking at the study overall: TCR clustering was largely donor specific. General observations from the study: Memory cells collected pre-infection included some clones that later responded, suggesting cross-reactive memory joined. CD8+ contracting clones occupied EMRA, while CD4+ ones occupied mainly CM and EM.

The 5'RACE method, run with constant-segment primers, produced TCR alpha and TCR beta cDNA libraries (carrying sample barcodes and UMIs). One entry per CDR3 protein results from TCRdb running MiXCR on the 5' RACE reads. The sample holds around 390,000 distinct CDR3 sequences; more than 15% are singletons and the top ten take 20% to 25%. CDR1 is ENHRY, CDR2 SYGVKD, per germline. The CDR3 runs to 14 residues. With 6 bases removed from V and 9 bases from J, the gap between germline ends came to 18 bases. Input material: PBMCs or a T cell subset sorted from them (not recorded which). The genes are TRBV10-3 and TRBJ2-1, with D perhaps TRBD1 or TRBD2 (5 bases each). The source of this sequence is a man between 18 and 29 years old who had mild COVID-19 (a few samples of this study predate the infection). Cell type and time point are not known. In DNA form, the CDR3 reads TGTGCCATCAGGGCCGGGACGCAGGTGCTTGAGCAGTTCTTC. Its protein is CAIRAGTQVLEQFF.